This TCR beta chain was recovered during a study of T cell responses to AZD1222 COVID-19 vaccine. Study findings and constraints: Baseline serology detected seropositivity in only six AZD1222 recipients.

Worth noting for this clone: The antigen remains undetermined.

This CDR3 has 15 amino acids. V shed 0 bases and J shed 5 bases, with 14 bases lying between them. Germline assignment: CDR1 MNHEY and CDR2 SVGAGI. Produced via immunoSEQ multiplex PCR; TCRdb's table is partial and in-frame only. This table has 95,000 to 100,000 clones, 84% appearing once. The source was peripheral blood, collected 28 days after the second AZD1222 dose. The sequence came from an adult who received the AZD1222 COVID-19 vaccine. V and J are TRBV6-5 and TRBJ2-7; D is possibly TRBD1 or TRBD2 (6 bases each). CDR3 sequence: CASSYSRGESDEQYF. As DNA, the CDR3 is TGTGCCAGCAGTTACTCAAGGGGGGAGTCGGACGAGCAGTACTTC.